This T cell receptor beta chain derives from a study of blood T cell repertoires in COVID-19. Study information: COVID-19 samples collected from the United States, Italy and Spain covered acute and convalescent phases.

Germline values: CDR1 LNHDA, CDR2 SQIVND (reference sequence). The CDR3 extends over 12 amino acids. V was pared by 3 bases and J by 4 bases, with 3 bases between. As handled by the study authors: Reference gene primers were amplified, and this amplification served to estimate nucleated cell counts. The repertoire was sequenced with immunoSEQ multiplex PCR; TCRdb's copy has only in-frame clones and lacks some. The V and J calls and clone size are taken from that table; D and trimming were inferred from the DNA. Of approximately 100,000 clones in the sample, 65% to 90% were seen once. The cohort comprised adults aged 18 to 89 years residing in approximately 25 US areas. Participant-given clinical history determined each cohort assignment.

The chain is built from TRBV19 and TRBJ2-2; D is ambiguous. Material: PBMCs or T cells enriched from blood (not recorded which). The source of this sequence is a woman between 45 and 60 years old who had recovered from COVID-19. As DNA, the CDR3 is TGTGCCAGTAGTATCGGCACCGGGGAGCTGTTTTTT. It yields the protein CASSIGTGELFF.